The 8 T cell receptor beta chains given below trace back to one sample, sequenced in a study of patients and donors after allogeneic stem cell transplantation. One entry per CDR3 protein results from TCRdb running MiXCR on the RT-PCR reads. This sample carries approximately 170,000 distinct CDR3 sequences, more than 20% of them seen once, and the ten largest clones take 20% to 30%. Sequenced: blood, either unsorted or a sorted T cell fraction (not recorded which). Receptor source: a human donor who was either an allogeneic HSCT recipient or a stem cell or donor lymphocyte infusion donor (not recorded which). It is not recorded whose cells these are; they may come from a transplant donor.

The CDR3 DNA is TGTGCCAGCAGCTTAGAAGGGACTAGCGGCCTTAGCGAGCAGTTCTTC. Amino acids: CASSLEGTSGLSEQFF. The chain combines TRBV7-2 with TRBJ2-1; 11 nucleotides match TRBD2. This CDR3 is 16 amino acids long. Germline V gene sequence: CDR1 SGHTA, CDR2 FQGNSA. Trimming cost V 1 base and J 10 bases; bases outside gene matches: 9.

The chain couples TRBV29-1 to TRBJ2-5; D remains unclear. Germline CDR1 and CDR2: SQVTM and ANQGSEA. The V and J ends lost 2 bases and 3 bases respectively, with 4 bases between them. The CDR3 sequence is 11 residues long. CDR3 protein: CSVEQKETQYF. In nucleotides, the CDR3 is TGCAGCGTTGAACAGAAAGAGACCCAGTACTTC.

Only a few counts were recorded for this clonotype. This sequence joins TRBV5-1 and TRBJ2-7; 7 positions match TRBD2. The CDR3 consists of 15 residues. Germline V gives CDR1 SGHRS, CDR2 YFSETQ. Unmatched junction bases numbered 9, after V lost 4 bases and J lost 2 bases. The CDR3 DNA reads as TGCGCCAGCAGCCCCTACGGGAGGCGGCCCTACGAGCAGTACTTC. It specifies CASSPYGRRPYEQYF.

V and J are TRBV10-3 and TRBJ2-3, with D hard to call. Trimming pared 11 bases from V and 1 base from J, leaving 16 bases between. Germline CDR1 ENHRY, CDR2 SYGVKD. This CDR3 spans 14 amino acids. The CDR3 here is CAVRTTGGTDTQYF. CDR3 DNA: TGTGCCGTCCGCACGACGGGTGGCACAGATACGCAGTATTTT.

This clonotype was detected only a few times. The chain employs TRBV20-1 and TRBJ2-7, with 8 bases matching TRBD2. V shed 3 bases, J shed 1 base, and the junction held 11 bases outside the gene matches. There are 16 residues in the CDR3. The V gene's germline CDR1 is DFQATT and CDR2 SNEGSKA (reference sequence). CDR3: CSARVWGLAGSYEQYF. CDR3 nucleotides: TGCAGTGCTAGGGTATGGGGCTTAGCGGGGTCCTACGAGCAGTACTTC.

This rearrangement joins TRBV11-2 to TRBJ2-1; D might be TRBD2 (6 bases). The CDR3 has 13 amino acids. The V end lost 5 bases, the J end lost 10 bases, and 15 bases lay between the germline ends. Germline values: CDR1 SGHAT, CDR2 FQNNGV. The CDR3 nucleotides read TGTGCCAGCAGCACCAGTCTAGCGATGGAGCAGTTCTTC. Its translation: CASSTSLAMEQFF.

This clonotype has a handful of counts. The rearrangement uses TRBV6-6 and TRBJ2-2; D might be TRBD1 (6 bases). Trimming stripped 4 bases from V and 5 bases from J, with 8 bases between. Germline lookup yields CDR1 MNHNY and CDR2 SVGAGI (reference sequence). The CDR3 runs to 13 residues. The CDR3 spells CASSSTGTGELFF. The CDR3 region has the DNA TGTGCCAGCAGTTCCACAGGGACCGGGGAGCTGTTTTTT.

About this clonotype itself: This may be a read error: a much more frequent sequence differs by one nucleotide. The V call is TRBV12-3 or TRBV12-4, the J call TRBJ1-2, with 8 bases identical to TRBD1. CDR3 length: 16 amino acids. The CDR3 DNA reads as TGTGACAGCAGTGCCAGGACAGGGTTAGATAACTATGGCTACACCTTC. It specifies CDSSARTGLDNYGYTF.